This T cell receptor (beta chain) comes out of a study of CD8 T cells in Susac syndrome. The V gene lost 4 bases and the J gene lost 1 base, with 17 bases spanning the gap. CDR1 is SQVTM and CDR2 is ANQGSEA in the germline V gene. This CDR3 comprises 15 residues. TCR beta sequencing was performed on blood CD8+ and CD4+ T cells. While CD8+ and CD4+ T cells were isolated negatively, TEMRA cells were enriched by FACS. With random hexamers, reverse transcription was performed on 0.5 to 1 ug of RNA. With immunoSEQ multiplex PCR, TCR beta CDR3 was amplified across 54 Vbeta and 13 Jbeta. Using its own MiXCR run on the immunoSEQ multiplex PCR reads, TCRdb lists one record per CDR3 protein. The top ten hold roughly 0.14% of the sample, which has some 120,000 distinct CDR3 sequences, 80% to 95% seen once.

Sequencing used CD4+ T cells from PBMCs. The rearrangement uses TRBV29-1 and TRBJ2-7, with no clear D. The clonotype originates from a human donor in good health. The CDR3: CSVVTNPVLSYEQYF. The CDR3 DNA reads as TGCAGCGTTGTTACTAACCCCGTGCTGTCCTACGAGCAGTACTTC.